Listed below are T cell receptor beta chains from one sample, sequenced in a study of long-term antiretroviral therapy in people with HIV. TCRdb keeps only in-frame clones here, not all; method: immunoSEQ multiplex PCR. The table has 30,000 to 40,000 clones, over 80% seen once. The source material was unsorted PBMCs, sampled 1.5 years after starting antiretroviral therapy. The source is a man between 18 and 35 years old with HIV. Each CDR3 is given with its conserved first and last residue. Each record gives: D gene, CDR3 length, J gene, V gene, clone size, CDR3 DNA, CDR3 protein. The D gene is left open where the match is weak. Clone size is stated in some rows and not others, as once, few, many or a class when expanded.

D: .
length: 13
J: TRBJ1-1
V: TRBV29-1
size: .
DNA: TGCAGCGGAGAAGGACAGAAGAACACTGAAGCTTTCTTT
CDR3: CSGEGQKNTEAFF

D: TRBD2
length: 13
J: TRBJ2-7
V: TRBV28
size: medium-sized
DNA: TGTGCCAGCAGTCCCGGGACTATCTACGAGCAGTACTTC
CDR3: CASSPGTIYEQYF

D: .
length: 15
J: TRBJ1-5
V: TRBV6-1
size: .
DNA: TGTGCCAGCCTCGGGGGGGGCGCGCAAAATCAGCCCCAGCATTTT
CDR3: CASLGGGAQNQPQHF

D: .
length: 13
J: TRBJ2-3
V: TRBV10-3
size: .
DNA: TGTGCCATCAAGATGGCCTCCACAGATACGCAGTATTTT
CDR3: CAIKMASTDTQYF

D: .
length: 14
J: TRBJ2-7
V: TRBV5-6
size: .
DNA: TGTGCCAGCAGCTTGGCGGGTAGCTCTGGGGAGCAGTACTTC
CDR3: CASSLAGSSGEQYF

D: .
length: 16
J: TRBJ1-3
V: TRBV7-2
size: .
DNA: TGTGCCAGCAGCTTAGGACAGAGTCACTCTGGAAACACCATATATTTT
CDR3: CASSLGQSHSGNTIYF

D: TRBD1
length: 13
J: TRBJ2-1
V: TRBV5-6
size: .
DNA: TGTGCCAGCAGCTTGGGTTATGGGACAGGGCTGTTCTTC
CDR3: CASSLGYGTGLFF

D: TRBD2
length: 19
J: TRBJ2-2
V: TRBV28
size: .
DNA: TGTGCCAGCAGTTTACCGACTAGCGGGAGGGCCAGGCACACCGGGGAGCTGTTTTTT
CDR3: CASSLPTSGRARHTGELFF

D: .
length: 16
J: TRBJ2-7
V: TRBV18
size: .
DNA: TGTGCCAGCTCAGCCACCCTCGCAGGGGGGTCCTACGAGCAGTACTTC
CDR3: CASSATLAGGSYEQYF

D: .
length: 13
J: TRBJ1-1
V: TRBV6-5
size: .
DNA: TGTGCCAGCAGACGGGCCATGAACACTGAAGCTTTCTTT
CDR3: CASRRAMNTEAFF

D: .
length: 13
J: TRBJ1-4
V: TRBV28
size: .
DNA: TGTGCCAGCAGTTTATGGGGGCGGGAAAAACTGTTTTTT
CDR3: CASSLWGREKLFF

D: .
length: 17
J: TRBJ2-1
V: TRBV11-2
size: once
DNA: TGTGCCAGCAGCTCCCCCCCGTGGGTCCTAGGGGACAATGAGCAGTTCTTC
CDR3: CASSSPPWVLGDNEQFF

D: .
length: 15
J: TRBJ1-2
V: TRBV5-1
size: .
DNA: TGCGCCAGCAGCGTAAGACAGGATACTAACTATGGCTACACCTTC
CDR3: CASSVRQDTNYGYTF

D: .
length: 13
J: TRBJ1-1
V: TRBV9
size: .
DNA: TGTGCCAGCAGCGTAGGTAATGGCGGCTTTGCTTTCTTT
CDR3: CASSVGNGGFAFF

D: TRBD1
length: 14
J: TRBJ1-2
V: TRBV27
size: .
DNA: TGTGCCAGCAGCCCGACAGGGGGCTTATATGGCTACACCTTC
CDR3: CASSPTGGLYGYTF

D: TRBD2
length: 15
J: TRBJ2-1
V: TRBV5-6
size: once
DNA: TGTGCCAGCAGCCCGGATAGCGGGAGGGCCACTGAGCAGTTCTTC
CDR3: CASSPDSGRATEQFF

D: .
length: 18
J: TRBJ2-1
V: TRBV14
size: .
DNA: TGTGCCAGCAGCCAAGGGTATGAGTGGGGGCTTTCCTACAATGAGCAGTTCTTC
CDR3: CASSQGYEWGLSYNEQFF

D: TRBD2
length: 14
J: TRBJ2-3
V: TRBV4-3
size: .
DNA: TGCGCCAGCAGCCAAGGGGGAGGGAGGGATACGCAGTATTTT
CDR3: CASSQGGGRDTQYF

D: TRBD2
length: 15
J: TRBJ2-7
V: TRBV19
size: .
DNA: TGTGCCAGTAGTATAGCTAGCGGGAGTTCCTACGAGCAGTACTTC
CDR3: CASSIASGSSYEQYF

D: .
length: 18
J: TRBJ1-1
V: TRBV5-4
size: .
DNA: TGTGCCAGCAGCTTGGTACCAGGGATGGGGGGGTCTGGTACTGAAGCTTTCTTT
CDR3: CASSLVPGMGGSGTEAFF

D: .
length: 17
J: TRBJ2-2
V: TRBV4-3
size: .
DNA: TGCGCCAGCAGCCAAGATTCGGGTAGCAGAAACACCGGGGAGCTGTTTTTT
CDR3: CASSQDSGSRNTGELFF

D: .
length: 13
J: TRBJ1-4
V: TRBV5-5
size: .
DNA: TGTGCCAGCAGCTTACAGGCTAATGAAAAACTGTTTTTT
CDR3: CASSLQANEKLFF

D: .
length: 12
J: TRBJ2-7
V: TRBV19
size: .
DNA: TGTGCCAGTAGTGTCGGTGATCTCGAGCAGTACTTC
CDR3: CASSVGDLEQYF

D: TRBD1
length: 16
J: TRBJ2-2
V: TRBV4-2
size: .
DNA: TGTGCCAGCAGCCTTAGACAGGGGCTAACCACCGGGGAGCTGTTTTTT
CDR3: CASSLRQGLTTGELFF

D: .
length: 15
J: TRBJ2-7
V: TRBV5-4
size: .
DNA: TGTGCCAGCAGCCGCTCCCGGGAGAAGGGATACGAGCAGTACTTC
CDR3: CASSRSREKGYEQYF